This T cell receptor beta chain is drawn from a study of cytomegalovirus exposure and HLA in healthy donors (dated 2017 in TCRdb). Broadly, across the study: In an earlier analysis of approximately 500 of the donors, roughly 300 Gb of sequence data and approximately 120 million unique TCR beta sequences from about 179 million T cells were reported. A later genetic analysis used genome-wide SNP genotypes for about three fifths of the 666 donors, treating that subset as a discovery cohort. To study patterns of TCR occurrence, a later analysis re-analyzed previously published TCR beta repertoires from 500 to 850 donors and added high-resolution HLA genotyping. The study used immunosequencing to profile the T cell repertoires of 666 subjects and linked those repertoires to cytomegalovirus serostatus. Rather than using new phenotypic data, the later analysis identified candidate immune exposures from TCR beta sequences and from how often those sequences occurred across donors. Donor age, sex, ethnicity and CMV serostatus were collected together with the repertoire data. Of the 398 genotyped donors, 81% fell in the genetic ancestry cluster associated with self-reported Caucasian donors. Class I and class II HLA loci were covered by the typing at four-digit resolution. An early release covering about 600 HLA-typed donors comprised about 290 gigabases of sequencing data and around 80 million unique TCR sequences. About 5 DR-DQ haplotypes were handled as single units for association and clustering, since linkage in the cohort was strong. The study combined high-throughput TCR immunosequencing, statistical association of individual TCRs with disease status, and machine learning to predict cytomegalovirus infection status. Every repertoire in the discovery cohort had been generated on one and the same sequencing platform. To decide whether each TCR beta V gene segment behaved as functional or pseudogenic, an earlier analysis of several hundred of the donors relied on high-throughput TCR beta sequencing. The number of typed donors differed by locus: about 620-630 for A, B, C, DRB1 and DQB1; some 540 for DQA1; about 600 for DPA1; and 450 to 480 for DPB1. Among approximately 370 genotyped donors of the cohort, an average of around 250,000 unique TCR beta nucleotide sequences was sequenced per donor, of which about 20% were non-productive. The aim of the study was to test whether cataloging public T cell receptors could identify signatures of past pathogen exposure. In addition to the first cohort of several hundred subjects, a separate validation cohort of 130 or so different subjects was used. Results and caveats for the whole study, not just this receptor: The 87-base-pair reads could not distinguish some IMGT-functional V segments, including TRBV6-2 and TRBV6-3, so those segments were excluded. In a later genetic analysis, a missense DCLRE1C variant was associated with V-gene and J-gene trimming of TCR beta chains, and the association was replicated in an independent cohort. Across donors, most TCR sequences were observed very rarely, whereas some public TCRs were present in many individuals. According to a later analysis, parvovirus B19, influenza, CMV and Epstein-Barr virus appeared linked to several top co-occurrence clusters. HLA typing was unavailable for some donors at each locus, so association tests used only the typed subset. Specific HLA alleles were associated with over 15,000 TCR beta sequences at a false discovery rate of 0.05 in a later analysis. The study listed approximately 160 TCR beta chains as associated with cytomegalovirus. Most CMV-associated TCR beta chains appeared to be HLA-restricted in a later analysis, and the HLA associations seemed to be driven largely by CMV exposure. Some 16 rarely observed V segments, including chromosome 9 orphons, were excluded from the earlier analysis of some 590 of the donors because counts were too low. Three of the identified cytomegalovirus-associated TCR beta chains were confirmed in vitro to be specific for cytomegalovirus antigens. In a later genetic analysis, fewer N-insertions in productive TCRs were reported among donors in an Asian-associated ancestry cluster than the approximately 630-donor mean. A cluster of highly shared sequence variants was judged likely to be a technical artifact of the sequencing pipeline. The authors suggested that the approach could potentially be generalized to other disease states and immunological phenotypes. In this cohort, only TCR beta chains were sequenced, and detectable features were limited by the absence of alpha or paired-chain data. In an earlier analysis of about 600 of the donors, most TCR beta V segments appeared in productive rearrangements about 90% or about 30% of the time, broadly matching IMGT annotations. Cytomegalovirus status was reported to be diagnosed by the classifier with high specificity and sensitivity in both the original and validation cohorts. Sequencing depth was assumed to be roughly uniform across donors in the presence/absence analyses, though that assumption may not hold. Immune exposure information for the cohort was limited to CMV serostatus. Correlated functional status among segregating V segments might be attributable to linkage disequilibrium, but an unknown experimental factor could not be ruled out. In a later analysis, HLA-associated TCR beta chains were found to be more clonally expanded and to have lower generation probabilities than equally common non-associated chains. In a later analysis, the rate of TCR association differed among HLA loci, with DRB1 alleles having the most associated TCRs and HLA-C alleles having the fewest. When HLA alleles, especially DR and DQ, strongly co-occurred, attributing TCR associations to individual alleles was difficult. A further reported finding was that TCR beta sequences accurately predicted the HLA-A and HLA-B alleles for most subjects in the first cohort.

Regarding this clone: Its antigen has not been determined. No much larger clonotype is one base removed from it; base qualities were not supplied.

Library creation used the immunoSEQ multiplex PCR assay. The multiplex PCR relied on a mix of 60 forward primers for TCR Vbeta segments and 13 reverse primers for TCR Jbeta segments. Amplification of the CDR3 region of rearranged TCR beta genes was performed with a multiplex PCR assay on genomic DNA. Amplified TCR beta libraries were sequenced as 87-base-pair reads on the Illumina HiSeq System. As for how the authors treated the data: A later analysis counted approximately 74 million unique TCR beta chains across the 666 repertoires, and roughly 11 million of these chains were shared by at least two donors. A nearest-neighbor algorithm error-corrected the raw reads and collapsed the reads into unique sequences, merging closely related sequences to remove PCR and sequencing errors. V, D and J gene segments were assigned by aligning CDR3 sequences to IMGT reference sequences. For a sequence to be retained, at least a six-nucleotide match to both a V gene segment and a J gene segment was required. A rearrangement was called productive if the CDR3 had no stop codons and remained in frame with V and J, and every other rearrangement was called non-productive. CDR3 was defined by IMGT convention, running from the second conserved V-encoded cysteine to the conserved J-encoded phenylalanine. The earlier analysis of about 500 of the donors excluded sequences that lacked an unambiguous match to a single V gene segment. In an earlier analysis of some 590 of the donors, a V segment was called functional when productive rearrangements were above 56.7%, and segregating when the standard deviation between donors exceeded 5%. A statistical classification framework was developed to diagnose cytomegalovirus status using the catalog of TCR beta chain sequences. A later analysis assigned V and J genes by comparing TCR nucleotide sequences with IMGT/GENE-DB human TR gene sequences. In a later analysis, CDR3 sequences and most-parsimonious VDJ recombination scenarios were assigned using the TCRdist pipeline. In a later analysis, each TCR beta chain was defined by its CDR3 amino acid sequence together with its V-gene family, and reads without a unique V-gene family were excluded. As a way to deal with suspected cross-contamination and a sequencing artifact, a later analysis dropped approximately 570 nucleotide sequences that were highly shared and had low generation probability. For each public chain, a later analysis derived a clonal expansion index from normalized ranks of inferred template counts within each repertoire. A later analysis computed generation probabilities with a VDJ recombination model fitted to out-of-frame rearrangements, and checked the results against IGoR. In a later analysis, hypergeometric tests were used to score TCR-TCR, TCR-HLA and TCR-CMV co-occurrence, with a repertoire-size bias correction applied to TCR pairs. To estimate false discovery rates, a later analysis permuted the HLA or CMV assignments 20 times. A later analysis grouped co-occurring TCRs with DBSCAN, adding TCRdist sequence similarity when clustering within HLA-allele-positive subsets. Repertoires with fewer than 30,000 or more than 120,000 public chains, plus five repertoires with anomalous nucleotide sharing, were excluded from co-occurrence clustering. Sourced from immuneACCESS, this table was stored by TCRdb with only in-frame sequences that have V and J called. A share of the clones is absent; for the studies checked, an unresolved V gene accounts for under half, and the remainder has no known explanation. The V and J calls and clone size come from that table; D and trimming were worked out from the DNA. For this sample there are approximately 200,000 clones; 79% appear just once. The ten biggest clones cover around 1.6% of the sample.

The germline V gene (reference sequence) supplies CDR1 MNHEY and CDR2 SMNVEV. The CDR3, cysteine through phenylalanine, is 15 amino acids long. The DNA shown is the 45-base CDR3, in frame from base 1. V is cut back by 6 bases and J by 7 bases, with 10 bases in the junction unmatched. In total, 500 to 700 healthy bone marrow donors made up the cohort. At the time of sampling, every cohort member was nominally healthy, though immune exposures that went unrecorded were likely present. The donor tested CMV seronegative, placing the donor among the approximately 360 seronegative members of the cohort. A peripheral blood sample was collected from each donor, and TCR beta sequencing was performed on peripheral blood mononuclear cells. Genomic DNA extraction from the blood cell samples was performed with the Qiagen DNeasy Blood Extraction Kit.

Sequenced: PBMCs. The chain couples TRBV27 to TRBJ1-5, and TRBD1 aligns with 9 junction nucleotides. The TCR originated in a woman aged 18-35 years in good health and CMV-seronegative. Read as DNA, the sequence is TGTGCCAGCAGCCTTGGACAGGGGAGTTTCCAGCCCCAGCATTTT. It specifies CASSLGQGSFQPQHF.